This is a list of T cell receptor beta chains from one sample in a study of a mutant IDH1 vaccine in newly diagnosed glioma. Sequencing was performed with immunoSEQ multiplex PCR; in TCRdb, only in-frame clones are kept and a portion is missing. In the table there are around 52,000 clones, approximately 90% of which are singletons. No cognate antigen is known for these TCRs. Specimen: PBMCs, collected from a glioma patient whose treatment included an IDH1 peptide vaccine. The origin of the receptors is a woman in her forties with glioma. Each CDR3 is given with its conserved first and last residue. Each record gives: D gene, V gene, clone size, J gene, CDR3 DNA, CDR3 protein. A D gene is named only where the DNA matches it firmly. Clone size, where shown, is once, few, many, or a class for clones that have expanded.

>TRBD1|TRBV10-2|.|TRBJ2-7
TGCGCCAGCAGAGAAACCGGGACAGGATATTCCTACGAGCAGTACTTC
CASRETGTGYSYEQYF
>.|TRBV2|.|TRBJ2-1
TGTGCCAGCACCCCGACAGGGAGGGATGAGCAGTTCTTC
CASTPTGRDEQFF
>.|TRBV19|.|TRBJ2-1
TGTGCCAGTAGCTCGCTGGGTGGCAATGAGCAGTTCTTC
CASSSLGGNEQFF
>TRBD2|TRBV10-2|.|TRBJ2-7
TGCGCCAGCAGTGAACCGGGGGGTACCTCCTCCTACGAGCAGTACTTC
CASSEPGGTSSYEQYF
>TRBD1|TRBV6-1|.|TRBJ1-1
TGTGCCAGCAGTGAGGGACAGGGGTTGAACACTGAAGCTTTCTTT
CASSEGQGLNTEAFF
>TRBD2|TRBV29-1|.|TRBJ2-7
TGCAGCACCGGGACTACCCTGGGCGAGCAGTACTTC
CSTGTTLGEQYF
>.|TRBV29-1|few|TRBJ1-1
TGCAGCGCCGCGGTACCTCCAACTTTCTTT
CSAAVPPTFF
>TRBD1|TRBV5-4|few|TRBJ1-1
TGTGCCACCCGGGACAGGGCGCTTGAAGCTTTCTTT
CATRDRALEAFF
>.|TRBV6-5|.|TRBJ1-1
TGTGCCAGCAGTTACTCCTTCCGGCTGAACACTGAAGCTTTCTTT
CASSYSFRLNTEAFF
>.|TRBV7-2|.|TRBJ2-2
TGTGCCAGCAGCTTAGGACAGGTAGCAACCGGGGAGCTGTTTTTT
CASSLGQVATGELFF
>.|TRBV4-3|.|TRBJ1-4
TGCGCCAGCAGCACTCGGGAAAGGGGGGAAAAACTGTTTTTT
CASSTRERGEKLFF
>.|TRBV15|.|TRBJ1-6
TGTGCCACCAGCGGATTCCGGGATTCACCCCTCCACTTT
CATSGFRDSPLHF
>.|TRBV6-5|.|TRBJ1-1
TGTGCCAGCACCCACGGACAGAGCACTGAAGCTTTCTTT
CASTHGQSTEAFF
>TRBD2|TRBV30|.|TRBJ2-2
TGTGCCTGGAGTGTAGGTCTAGCGGGAGGTAACACCGGGGAGCTGTTTTTT
CAWSVGLAGGNTGELFF
>.|TRBV5-5|.|TRBJ2-3
TGTGCCAGCAGCTTGGCGGGGGCCGACACAGATACGCAGTATTTT
CASSLAGADTDTQYF
>.|TRBV11-2|.|TRBJ1-3
TGTGCCAGCAGCTTAGTAATGGACGCAAACACCATATATTTT
CASSLVMDANTIYF
>TRBD2|TRBV6-6|.|TRBJ2-1
TGTGCCAGCAGCCACAACAGCGGGGTGGAGTTCTTC
CASSHNSGVEFF
>.|TRBV14|.|TRBJ1-1
TGTGCCAGCAGCCAAAGATTCCGGGGTCTGAACACTGAAGCTTTCTTT
CASSQRFRGLNTEAFF
>.|TRBV6-1|.|TRBJ2-7
TGTGCCAGCAGTGAAGGAGCCTACGAGCAGTACTTC
CASSEGAYEQYF
>TRBD1|TRBV19|.|TRBJ1-3
TGTGCCAGTAGCAGGGGACAGGTGATAGCTGGAAACACCATATATTTT
CASSRGQVIAGNTIYF
>.|TRBV7-9|.|TRBJ2-1
TGTGCCAGCAGTCCCGCGGCCTCCTACAATGAGCAGTTCTTC
CASSPAASYNEQFF
>.|TRBV5-4|.|TRBJ1-1
TGTGCCAGCAGCTTGGGAACTTCGGTGGACGAAGCTTTCTTT
CASSLGTSVDEAFF
>TRBD1|TRBV18|.|TRBJ2-4
TGTGCCAGCTCTTCAGGACAGGGGGCTCGAAGAAACATTCAGTACTTC
CASSSGQGARRNIQYF
>.|TRBV6-5|.|TRBJ1-2
TGTGCCAGCAGTTACCATTCGGCCAGGGAGGATGGCTACACCTTC
CASSYHSAREDGYTF
>TRBD1|TRBV5-5|.|TRBJ1-4
TGTGCCAGCAGCCCGGGACAGGGGAGGGAGTCTGAAAAACTGTTTTTT
CASSPGQGRESEKLFF
>TRBD1|TRBV7-6|.|TRBJ1-3
TGTGCCAGCAGCTCGGAGCAGGGGGCGGGAAGTCTCTCTGGAAACACCATATATTTT
CASSSEQGAGSLSGNTIYF
>.|TRBV18|.|TRBJ1-2
TGTGCCAGCTCACCACCGCTCTTGGGGGCCTATGGCTACACCTTC
CASSPPLLGAYGYTF
>TRBD2|TRBV4-1|once|TRBJ2-7
TGCGCCAGCAGCCCAGAGCGGGGGGACGAGCAGTACTTC
CASSPERGDEQYF
>TRBD1|TRBV9|once|TRBJ1-4
TGTGCCAGCAGCCCGGGACAGGTCTCAACTAATGAAAAACTGTTTTTT
CASSPGQVSTNEKLFF
>TRBD1|TRBV6-5|.|TRBJ1-3
TGTGCCAGCAGTACCAGACAGGGCACTGGAAACACCATATATTTT
CASSTRQGTGNTIYF
>.|TRBV29-1|.|TRBJ1-1
TGCAGCGTTGGATCCTCCCGCAAGTACACTGAAGCTTTCTTT
CSVGSSRKYTEAFF
>TRBD1|TRBV5-1|.|TRBJ2-7
TGCGCCAGCAGCGGGATCGGACAGGGGGCCGAGCAGTACTTC
CASSGIGQGAEQYF
>TRBD1|TRBV6-1|.|TRBJ2-3
TGTGCCAGCACTCAGGACAGGGGGCCCGCAGATACGCAGTATTTT
CASTQDRGPADTQYF
>TRBD1|TRBV2|.|TRBJ2-7
TGTGCCAGTCCGAGCCCCGGGACAGGCCTTTCCGAGCAGTACTTC
CASPSPGTGLSEQYF
>.|TRBV5-6|.|TRBJ2-3
TGTGCCAGCAGCTTGGGAGACGGAGATACGCAGTATTTT
CASSLGDGDTQYF
>TRBD2|TRBV9|.|TRBJ2-1
TGTGCCAGCAGCGTAGCTAGTAGCGGGAGCTATGAGCAGTTCTTC
CASSVASSGSYEQFF
>.|TRBV18|.|TRBJ2-7
TGTGCCAGCTCACCAGGCACTTCGGACGAGCAGTACTTC
CASSPGTSDEQYF
>.|TRBV5-1|.|TRBJ1-4
TGCGCCAGCAGCTTCGGGGGATCCGATAATGAAAAACTGTTTTTT
CASSFGGSDNEKLFF
>TRBD2|TRBV25-1|.|TRBJ2-1
TGTGCCAGCAGGCAGACTAGCGGGTATGAGCAGTTCTTC
CASRQTSGYEQFF
>.|TRBV14|.|TRBJ1-5
TGTGCCAGCAGCCAACAGGGAAGCAATCAGCCCCAGCATTTT
CASSQQGSNQPQHF
>.|TRBV2|.|TRBJ2-2
TGTGCCAGCAGTGAATGGAAACAGACCGGGGAGCTGTTTTTT
CASSEWKQTGELFF
>.|TRBV18|.|TRBJ1-2
TGTGCCAGCTCAGAGGGGAACTATGGCTACACCTTC
CASSEGNYGYTF
>.|TRBV2|.|TRBJ1-3
TGTGCCAGCAGTTTCTCTGGAAACACCATATATTTT
CASSFSGNTIYF
>.|TRBV14|.|TRBJ2-7
TGTGCCAGCAGCCAAGATCAGGGGTCCCGGGACGAGCAGTACTTC
CASSQDQGSRDEQYF
>.|TRBV2|.|TRBJ1-2
TGTGCCAGCAGTGAACTTGCAGCTAGGTATGGCTACACCTTC
CASSELAARYGYTF
>TRBD1|TRBV4-1|few|TRBJ2-5
TGCGCCAGCAGCCCAAGACAGGGCTACCAAGAGACCCAGTACTTC
CASSPRQGYQETQYF
>TRBD1|TRBV2|.|TRBJ1-5
TGTGCCAGCAGTGAGAACAGGGGCGATCAGCCCCAGCATTTT
CASSENRGDQPQHF
>.|TRBV5-5|.|TRBJ1-2
TGTGCCAGCAGCTTGGTTGGAGGGATTACCTATGGCTACACCTTC
CASSLVGGITYGYTF
>.|TRBV5-1|.|TRBJ2-1
TGCGCCAGCAGCTTGTTGGTGGGAGCAAACGAGCAGTTCTTC
CASSLLVGANEQFF
>.|TRBV6-5|.|TRBJ1-2
TGTGCCAGCAGTTACAGGGGTAGCTACACCTTC
CASSYRGSYTF
>.|TRBV9|.|TRBJ1-1
TGTGCCAGCAGCGTAGATGGAACAGATGAAGCTTTCTTT
CASSVDGTDEAFF
>TRBD1|TRBV18|.|TRBJ1-2
TGTGCCAGCTCACCCGTGGGACAGGGTCGGGATGGCTACACCTTC
CASSPVGQGRDGYTF
>.|TRBV5-1|.|TRBJ1-1
TGCGCCAGCAGCTTGGACGTAGGACCCGGGTACAACACTGAAGCTTTCTTT
CASSLDVGPGYNTEAFF
>.|TRBV4-2|.|TRBJ2-2
TGTGCCAGCAGCCACGGAGGGGGTGTCGGGGAGCTGTTTTTT
CASSHGGGVGELFF
>TRBD2|TRBV18|.|TRBJ2-7
TGTGCCAGCTCACCATTCGATAGCGGGAGGTCCTTGGGGTACGAGCAGTACTTC
CASSPFDSGRSLGYEQYF
>.|TRBV6-1|.|TRBJ2-1
TGTGCCAGCAGTGTAGATCTTTGGCCCTCGGCGCCAAATGAGCAGTTCTTC
CASSVDLWPSAPNEQFF
>.|TRBV23-1|.|TRBJ2-1
TGCGCCAGCAGTCAATACCAGGGACGCTACAATGAGCAGTTCTTC
CASSQYQGRYNEQFF